The 15 T cell receptor beta chains below all came from one sample that was sequenced in a study of cytomegalovirus exposure and HLA in healthy donors. PCR used 60 Vbeta primers and 13 Jbeta primers. Libraries were prepared by immunoSEQ multiplex PCR; TCRdb keeps only in-frame clonotypes and omits some of them. The sample has approximately 190,000 clones, roughly 80% seen once. Sequenced sample: PBMCs. All receptors derive from a young woman in good health and CMV-seronegative.

This chain connects TRBV4-1 to TRBJ2-1; 12 nucleotides match TRBD2. With V trimmed by 3 bases and J by 9 bases, 6 bases remained unmatched. Germline CDR1 and CDR2: MGHRA and YSYEKL. The CDR3 extends over 15 amino acids. CDR3 in amino acids: CASSQPGLAGIEQFF. CDR3 bases: TGCGCCAGCAGCCAGCCCGGACTAGCGGGAATTGAGCAGTTCTTC.

The DNA for the CDR3 is TGTGCCAGCAGCCCCCGGAGCTATGGCTACACCTTC. Amino acid sequence: CASSPRSYGYTF. The chain joins TRBV28 to TRBJ1-2; D unresolved. Germline CDR1 reads MDHEN; CDR2 reads SYDVKM. The germline V and J ends were trimmed by 6 bases and 4 bases, with 9 bases remaining between them. The length of the CDR3 is 12 residues.

The chain recombines TRBV29-1 with TRBJ1-2, with 8 bases identical to TRBD1. V gave up 3 bases and J gave up 9 bases; unmatched junction bases: 9. The germline gives CDR1 SQVTM, CDR2 ANQGSEA. The CDR3 sequence is 13 residues long. CDR3 sequence reads: CSVDSDRGDSYTF. The CDR3 DNA follows: TGCAGCGTTGATTCCGACAGGGGTGATAGCTACACCTTC.

The chain links TRBV19 to TRBJ1-6, with a weak D call TRBD1 (5 bases). V lost 1 base and J 10 bases, leaving 14 bases between the germline ends. The CDR3 is made up of 15 amino acids. Germline CDR1 is LNHDA and CDR2 is SQIVND (reference sequence). In nucleotides, the CDR3 is TGTGCCAGTAGTATAGGGGGGGGAAGTGAATCACCCCTCCACTTT. Encoded protein: CASSIGGGSESPLHF.

This chain joins TRBV5-8 and TRBJ1-2; 7 nucleotides agree with TRBD1. The CDR3 extends over 16 amino acids. CDR1 is SGHTS, CDR2 YDEGEE, per germline. V lost 2 bases and J lost 4; bases outside the gene matches: 11. CDR3 protein: CASSLTGALTGYGYTF. The CDR3 region has the DNA TGTGCCAGCAGCTTAACAGGGGCGCTAACTGGCTATGGCTACACCTTC.

This clone was seen a single time. This rearrangement joins TRBV7-9 to TRBJ2-7, with D uncertain. The germline V gene encodes CDR1 SEHNR and CDR2 FQNEAQ (reference sequence). CDR3 size: 13 residues. Between the trimmed V and J ends, which lost 5 bases and 2 bases, there was a span of 10 bases. For the CDR3, the DNA is TGTGCCAGCAGCCTCGACACCCCCTACGAGCAGTACTTC. As protein: CASSLDTPYEQYF.

The genes are TRBV13 and TRBJ2-2, with D uncertain. Per the germline V gene, CDR1 is PRHDT and CDR2 is FYEKMQ (reference sequence). V shed 8 bases and J shed 4 bases, with 5 bases lying between them. The CDR3 consists of 11 residues. The CDR3 here is CASHSTGELFF. DNA of the CDR3: TGTGCCAGCCATTCCACCGGGGAGCTGTTTTTT.

The chain couples TRBV27 to TRBJ2-7; perhaps TRBD1 as D (5 bases). The ends were cut back, 1 base at V and 3 bases at J, with 7 bases in the middle. Germline assignment: CDR1 MNHEY and CDR2 SMNVEV (reference sequence). The CDR3 covers 13 residues. The CDR3 DNA reads TGTGCCAGCAGTTTATTCGACAGCTACGAGCAGTACTTC. This translates into CASSLFDSYEQYF.

This clone was found a few times. This chain uses TRBV5-1 with TRBJ1-5, with D perhaps TRBD1 (6 bases). This CDR3 has 15 residues. With 4 bases removed from V and 5 bases from J, the gap between germline ends came to 16 bases. Germline V CDR1 and CDR2: SGHRS, YFSETQ. In DNA, the CDR3 is TGCGCCAGCAGCCCGGGGGGGCTGGCGGATCAGCCCCAGCATTTT. This translates into CASSPGGLADQPQHF. Variable domain in full (rest from reference TRBV5-1 and TRBJ1-5): KAGVTQTPRYLIKTRGQQVTLSCSPISGHRSVSWYQQTPGQGLQFLFEYFSETQRNKGNFPGRFSGRQFSNSRSEMNVSTLELGDSALYLCASSPGGLADQPQHFGDGTRLSIL.

The V gene is TRBV7-9, the J gene TRBJ1-1; no clear D gene. CDR1 SEHNR and CDR2 FQNEAQ come from the germline V gene (reference sequence). Trimming took 3 bases from V and 4 from J, leaving 12 bases between them. The length of the CDR3 is 14 residues. CDR3 nucleotides: TGTGCCAGCAGCTTCCTCGATCCAGGCACTGAAGCTTTCTTT. Amino acid sequence: CASSFLDPGTEAFF.

This clone has more than one count but fewer than ten. V is TRBV6-5 and J is TRBJ2-7; no definite D call. Trimming pared 0 bases from V and 0 bases from J, leaving 6 bases between. The CDR3 totals 14 residues. CDR1 is MNHEY, CDR2 SVGAGI, per germline. The chain's CDR3 is CASSYSTSSYEQYF. Written as DNA, the CDR3 is TGTGCCAGCAGTTACTCGACAAGCTCCTACGAGCAGTACTTC.

The chain employs TRBV25-1 and TRBJ2-3; 10 positions agree with TRBD2. Trimming took 3 bases from V and 6 from J; bases not matched to a gene: 6. This CDR3 is built from 15 residues. From germline, CDR1 is MGHDK and CDR2 SYGVNS. CDR3 bases: TGTGCCAGCAGTGACACTAGCGGGGCCTTGGATACGCAGTATTTT. It yields the protein CASSDTSGALDTQYF.

The chain uses TRBV2 and TRBJ2-2; weak D call: TRBD2 (6 bases). The germline gives CDR1 SNHLY, CDR2 FYNNEI. Trimming removed 7 bases at V and 3 bases at J, with 12 bases between. There are 14 residues in the CDR3. For the CDR3, the DNA is TGTGCCAGCAAACGGGGGACGGACACCGGGGAGCTGTTTTTT. It encodes CASKRGTDTGELFF.

V and J are TRBV28 and TRBJ2-7; 10 nucleotides agree with TRBD2. The CDR3 runs to 16 residues. Per the germline V gene, CDR1 is MDHEN and CDR2 is SYDVKM. V trimming: 7 bases; J trimming: 1 base; junction bases outside the gene matches: 10. The CDR3 nucleotides read TGTGCCAGCACTCCACCTCTAGCGGGAGTATCCTACGAGCAGTACTTC. Its translation is CASTPPLAGVSYEQYF. Variable domain in full (rest from reference TRBV28 and TRBJ2-7): DVKVTQSSRYLVKRTGEKVFLECVQDMDHENMFWYRQDPGLGLRLIYFSYDVKMKEKGDIPEGYSVSREKKERFSLILESASTNQTSMYLCASTPPLAGVSYEQYFGPGTRLTVT.

This sequence joins TRBV7-2 and TRBJ2-5; 11 nucleotides agree with TRBD1. The CDR3 spans 17 residues. In germline, CDR1 is SGHTA, CDR2 FQGNSA. Losses at the gene ends were 7 bases for V and 1 base for J; bases not matched to a gene: 11. The CDR3, as DNA: TGTGCCAGCACCAGACCCCGGACAGGGGGCGGCCAAGAGACCCAGTACTTC. This encodes CASTRPRTGGGQETQYF.